This record concerns one TCR beta chain sequence. The method was immunoSEQ multiplex PCR; TCRdb's version includes in-frame clones alone and lacks a portion of them. The sample contains roughly 49,000 clones, roughly 87% of which appear only once. This entry is derived from a study of T cell responses to AZD1222 COVID-19 vaccine. Analysis merged second doses at about 4 or about 12 weeks. Per the germline V gene, CDR1 is LGHDT and CDR2 is YNNKEL (reference sequence). V was cut by 2 bases and J by 11 bases, with 7 bases left in between. The CDR3 covers 11 residues. Source: peripheral blood, taken 28 days after the second AZD1222 dose. The chain employs TRBV3-1 (or the pseudogene TRBV3-2) and TRBJ2-1; the D is unclear. This receptor was obtained from an adult who received the AZD1222 COVID-19 vaccine. CDR3: CASSQSLQQFF. CDR3 DNA: TGTGCCAGCAGCCAATCCCTTCAGCAGTTCTTC.